The 26 T cell receptor beta chains reported below all come from one sample, sequenced in a study of blood T cell repertoires in COVID-19. Sequencing was performed with immunoSEQ multiplex PCR; in TCRdb, only in-frame clones are kept and a portion is missing. Among about 390,000 clones, approximately 87% were seen once, and the ten largest hold about 2%. Material: peripheral blood. All receptors come from a woman aged 55 to 70 with COVID-19, enrolled during active disease.

The J gene is TRBJ1-5, the V gene TRBV19; D gene ambiguous. The CDR3 is made up of 13 amino acids. The germline gives CDR1 LNHDA, CDR2 SQIVND (reference sequence). V gave up 0 bases and J gave up 7 bases, with 7 bases separating them. The CDR3 DNA is TGTGCCAGTAGTATAGATTCGGGGCAGCCCCAGCATTTT. This gives the protein CASSIDSGQPQHF.

This chain links TRBV3-1 (or the pseudogene TRBV3-2) with TRBJ2-1, with D possibly being TRBD2 (5 bases). CDR1 and CDR2 (germline): LGHDT, YNNKEL (reference sequence). There are 14 residues in the CDR3. V was cut by 2 bases and J by 6 bases, with 11 bases left in between. The CDR3 sequence is CASSQRGPANEQFF. CDR3 in DNA: TGTGCCAGCAGCCAAAGAGGGCCGGCCAATGAGCAGTTCTTC.

The V and J genes are TRBV7-8 and TRBJ2-3; 8 nucleotides align to TRBD1. The J segment lost 6 bases and the V segment lost 5 bases, leaving 13 bases of the junction unmatched. Germline CDR1 reads SGHVS; CDR2 reads FQNEAQ. This CDR3 is 16 amino acids long. The CDR3 protein is CASSPSGQGTRDTQYF. The CDR3 bases are TGTGCCAGCAGCCCAAGTGGACAGGGAACACGTGATACGCAGTATTTT.

The chain carries TRBV19 and TRBJ2-7; TRBD1 agrees at 7 bases. Germline loops: CDR1 LNHDA, CDR2 SQIVND (reference sequence). The ends lost 4 bases at V and 6 bases at J; junction bases unmatched: 9. The CDR3 totals 14 residues. CDR3 in amino acids: CASSRGQGVGEQYF. The CDR3 DNA reads as TGTGCCAGTAGTAGAGGGCAGGGGGTAGGCGAGCAGTACTTC.

As concerns this clone: The sample has other DNA sequences that encode this CDR3 too. V usage is TRBV2 and J usage is TRBJ1-1, with a tentative D call TRBD1 (5 bases). This CDR3 comprises 14 residues. Germline loops: CDR1 SNHLY, CDR2 FYNNEI. With 6 bases removed from V and 0 bases from J, the gap between germline ends came to 11 bases. CDR3 amino acids: CASSRQGLNTEAFF. CDR3 sequence (DNA): TGTGCCAGCAGCCGCCAGGGATTGAACACTGAAGCTTTCTTT.

The chain couples TRBV5-1 to TRBJ1-1; D may be TRBD1 (6 bases). The V gene's germline CDR1 is SGHRS and CDR2 YFSETQ. V lost 0 bases and J 1 base, leaving 10 bases between the germline ends. The CDR3 loop spans 15 amino acids. The CDR3 DNA reads as TGCGCCAGCAGCTTGGCTCAGGGGTGGAACACTGAAGCTTTCTTT. Its protein product is CASSLAQGWNTEAFF.

This rearrangement joins TRBV24-1 to TRBJ1-2; 9 positions match TRBD1. V lost 4 bases to trimming and J lost 8 bases; unmatched junction nucleotides: 7. This CDR3 is 14 amino acids long. The V gene's germline CDR1 is KGHDR and CDR2 SFDVKD. CDR3 sequence: CATSDRGQGGGYTF. The CDR3 bases are TGTGCCACCAGTGACAGGGGACAGGGTGGCGGCTACACCTTC.

The chain has TRBV5-1 and TRBJ1-6; TRBD1 matches at 9 bases. V dropped 4 bases and J dropped 6; count of bases not matched to a gene: 5. The CDR3 has 15 residues. Germline loops: CDR1 SGHRS, CDR2 YFSETQ. CDR3: CASSPTGGPNSPLHF. Here the CDR3 DNA reads TGCGCCAGCAGCCCCACAGGGGGCCCTAATTCACCCCTCCACTTT.

J is TRBJ2-5 and V is TRBV27; 8 bases line up with TRBD2. The CDR3 contains 15 residues. CDR1 and CDR2 (germline): MNHEY, SMNVEV (reference sequence). V was pared by 5 bases and J by 1 base, with 6 bases of the junction left unmatched. The CDR3 reads CASSPQAGAQETQYF. The CDR3 nucleotides are TGTGCCAGCAGTCCCCAAGCGGGGGCCCAAGAGACCCAGTACTTC.

V is TRBV29-1 and J is TRBJ2-7; no definite D call. The CDR3 covers 12 residues. Germline loops: CDR1 SQVTM, CDR2 ANQGSEA. V lost 0 bases, J lost 10 bases, and 13 bases lay in between. CDR3 DNA: TGCAGCGTTGAAGATATGCAGACTTCTCAGTACTTC. Translating it yields CSVEDMQTSQYF.

The rearrangement joins TRBV7-9 to TRBJ2-7; 10 nucleotides match TRBD1. V lost 7 bases to trimming and J lost 3 bases; unmatched junction nucleotides: 6. CDR1 SEHNR and CDR2 FQNEAQ come from the germline V gene (reference sequence). The CDR3 length is 14 residues. CDR3 region: CASTRQGANYEQYF. The CDR3, as DNA: TGTGCCAGCACCCGACAGGGGGCTAACTACGAGCAGTACTTC.

This chain uses TRBV9 with TRBJ1-5; a weak D match, TRBD1 (5 bases). Trimming stripped 0 bases from V and 6 bases from J, with 7 bases between. This CDR3 contains 13 residues. Germline-derived CDR1 and CDR2 are SGDLS and YYNGEE. CDR3 nucleotides: TGTGCCAGCAGCGTAGGGACAAGTCAGCCCCAGCATTTT. It translates to CASSVGTSQPQHF.

The rearrangement links TRBV10-2 to TRBJ1-3, with 7 bases aligning to TRBD1. The J segment lost 2 bases and the V segment lost 3 bases, leaving 7 bases of the junction unmatched. Germline V gives CDR1 WSHSY, CDR2 SAAADI. CDR3 size: 16 residues. The CDR3 loop reads CASSDLDRAAGNTIYF. The CDR3 region has the DNA TGCGCCAGCAGTGACCTAGACAGGGCTGCTGGAAACACCATATATTTT.

CDR3 DNA sequence: TGTGCCAGCAGTTTAAGGTTCGGGGGGTTTCTCTCTGGAAACACCATATATTTT. Protein product: CASSLRFGGFLSGNTIYF. The V call is TRBV27, the J call TRBJ1-3; a possible D gene is TRBD1 (5 bases). Germline V gene sequence: CDR1 MNHEY, CDR2 SMNVEV (reference sequence). V was trimmed by 2 bases and J by 0 bases, leaving 17 bases between them. The CDR3 covers 18 residues.

This chain joins TRBV5-6 and TRBJ2-5; D gene ambiguous. The germline gives CDR1 SGHDT, CDR2 YYEEEE. The V gene lost 0 bases and the J gene lost 5 bases, with 11 bases spanning the gap. The length of the CDR3 is 14 residues. CDR3 region: CASSLGIRVETQYF. CDR3 coding DNA: TGTGCCAGCAGCTTGGGGATTCGGGTCGAGACCCAGTACTTC.

The V and J genes are TRBV5-5 and TRBJ1-2, with D possibly being TRBD1 (6 bases). The V end lost 3 bases, the J end lost 7 bases, and 19 bases lay between the germline ends. CDR1 and CDR2 from the germline V gene are SGHKS and YYEKEE (reference sequence). The CDR3 runs 15 residues. As DNA, the CDR3 is TGTGCCAGCAGCTGGGGGGGCACAGGGTTGGGTGGCTACACCTTC. Translating it yields CASSWGGTGLGGYTF.

The chain recombines TRBV6-1 with TRBJ1-2, with 9 bases matching TRBD1. From germline, CDR1 is MNHNS and CDR2 SASEGT. V gave up 1 base and J gave up 4 bases; unmatched junction bases: 4. The CDR3 extends over 15 amino acids. The CDR3 DNA follows: TGTGCCAGCAGTGAAGTACAGGGGGCTTCCTATGGCTACACCTTC. Translating it yields CASSEVQGASYGYTF.

V is TRBV4-1 and J is TRBJ2-7, with 7 bases that match TRBD1. With V trimmed by 4 bases and J by 3 bases, 12 bases remained unmatched. Germline CDR1 is MGHRA and CDR2 is YSYEKL. The CDR3 has 16 amino acids. The CDR3 bases are TGCGCCAGCAGCCGGCAACCGGGACAGTATGGCTACGAGCAGTACTTC. Translated: CASSRQPGQYGYEQYF.

The rearrangement links TRBV6-5 to TRBJ1-2, with 9 nucleotides matching TRBD1. This CDR3 comprises 14 residues. CDR1 is MNHEY, CDR2 SVGAGI, per germline. The ends lost 5 bases at V and 0 bases at J; junction bases unmatched: 1. The CDR3 here is CASSRTGANYGYTF. The CDR3 bases are TGTGCCAGCAGTAGGACAGGGGCTAACTATGGCTACACCTTC.

CDR3 in DNA: TGCGCCAGCAGCATAGGACAGGCTGGGGCCAACGTCCTGACTTTC. Encoded protein: CASSIGQAGANVLTF. V gene TRBV5-1 combines with J gene TRBJ2-6; 7 bases line up with TRBD1. Germline-derived CDR1 and CDR2 are SGHRS and YFSETQ. The length of the CDR3 is 15 residues. V shed 4 bases and J 2 bases; nucleotides not matched to a gene: 3.

A few counts support this clone. This chain uses TRBV28 with TRBJ1-5; D unresolved. CDR1 and CDR2 from the germline V gene are MDHEN and SYDVKM. V lost 3 bases, J lost 2 bases, and 11 bases lay in between. The CDR3 totals 15 residues. CDR3 coding DNA: TGTGCCAGCAGTTTTGCGGGATACGGCAATCAGCCCCAGCATTTT. This encodes CASSFAGYGNQPQHF.

In regard to this clone: It is unclear where the CDR3 begins or ends on the DNA, so no DNA is shown, and the CDR3 is as TCRdb lists it. The chain joins TRBV18 to TRBJ2-5; the D call in the table, TRBD2, was not verified against the DNA. CDR1 and CDR2 (germline): KGHSH, LQKENI. The CDR3 adds up to 13 amino acids, both ends counted. The CDR3 spells CASSPLERETQYF.

The gene calls are TRBV5-1 and TRBJ2-4, with 12 nucleotides matching TRBD2. This CDR3 has 16 amino acids. Trimming cost V 0 bases and J 11 bases; bases outside gene matches: 9. Germline V gene data show CDR1 as SGHRS and CDR2 as YFSETQ. The CDR3 sequence is CASSLGTSGAVVVQYF. The CDR3 nucleotides read TGCGCCAGCAGCTTGGGGACTAGCGGGGCGGTGGTTGTTCAGTACTTC.

The V and J genes are TRBV4-1 and TRBJ2-3; TRBD2 is a possible D gene (6 bases). Germline V lookup: CDR1 MGHRA, CDR2 YSYEKL. The CDR3 spans 20 residues. The germline V and J ends were trimmed by 1 base and 0 bases, with 23 bases remaining between them. The CDR3 sequence: CASSQVPLYGLGTSTDTQYF. The CDR3 DNA is TGCGCCAGCAGCCAAGTCCCCCTCTATGGTTTGGGGACTAGCACAGATACGCAGTATTTT.

The gene calls are TRBV6-6 and TRBJ1-1; TRBD1 agrees at 8 bases. V lost 9 bases, J lost 3 bases, and 12 bases stayed unmatched. This CDR3 is built from 15 residues. Looked up from germline, CDR1 is MNHNY and CDR2 is SVGAGI (reference sequence). Written as DNA, the CDR3 is TGTGCCAGTCGACAGGGGAGGGGTCCTGACACTGAAGCTTTCTTT. This gives the protein CASRQGRGPDTEAFF.

V is TRBV2 and J is TRBJ1-5; maybe TRBD1 (5 bases). Trimming pared 4 bases from V and 7 bases from J, leaving 17 bases between. The germline V gene has CDR1 SNHLY and CDR2 FYNNEI. The CDR3 extends over 15 amino acids. CDR3 region: CASSGRPGRSQPQHF. CDR3 bases: TGTGCCAGCAGTGGCCGGCCAGGGCGAAGCCAGCCCCAGCATTTT.